The rows below give T cell receptor beta chains drawn from one sample of a study of T cells in Graves' hyperthyroidism and ophthalmopathy. TCRdb reprocessed the multiplex PCR reads with MiXCR, giving one entry per CDR3 protein. The table includes about 400,000 distinct CDR3 sequences, more than 20% detected once. The sample comprised blood. The receptors were gathered from a man aged 50-59 years with Graves' hyperthyroidism. Both conserved end residues are part of each CDR3. D genes are given only for firm matches. The size entry is marked missing in some rows and otherwise reads once, few, many or a size class.

abundance,d_gene,len,j_gene,v_gene,CDR3nt,CDR3aa
many,TRBD2,16,TRBJ2-3,TRBV29-1,TGCAGCGTTGGGACTAGCGGGAGTACTGGCACAGATACGCAGTATTTT,CSVGTSGSTGTDTQYF
NA,TRBD1,15,TRBJ1-1,TRBV20-1,TGCAGTGCTAGAGACACAAGGACAGGTCCCAAGGAAGCTTTCTTT,CSARDTRTGPKEAFF
NA,TRBD2,15,TRBJ2-5,TRBV12-3/TRBV12-4,TGTGCCAGCAGTTCGACTAGCGGGAGGTGGGAGACCCAGTACTTC,CASSSTSGRWETQYF
NA,TRBD2,17,TRBJ2-1,TRBV24-1,TGTGCCACCAGTGAGGGGACTAGCGGGAGGGCCGGCAATGAGCAGTTCTTC,CATSEGTSGRAGNEQFF
NA,NA,15,TRBJ2-2,TRBV12-5,TGTGCTAGTGGTTACCTGGGGTTAAACACCGGGGAGCTGTTTTTT,CASGYLGLNTGELFF
few,NA,14,TRBJ2-3,TRBV20-1,TGCAGTGCTAGTAATCGGCTAGGTAAAGATACGCAGTATTTT,CSASNRLGKDTQYF
few,TRBD2,16,TRBJ2-1,TRBV7-9,TGTGCCAGCAGCCCCGTGGGGGGGAGCTCCTACAATGAGCAGTTCTTC,CASSPVGGSSYNEQFF
few,TRBD1,18,TRBJ2-6,TRBV5-1,TGCGCCAGCAGCCTGGGACAGGGGGCCTTCTCTGGGGCCAACGTCCTGACTTTC,CASSLGQGAFSGANVLTF
NA,TRBD1,18,TRBJ2-5,TRBV12-3/TRBV12-4,TGTGCCAGCAGTTTAGGGTTAAGGGACAGGGAATTACAAGAGACCCAGTACTTC,CASSLGLRDRELQETQYF
NA,TRBD1,12,TRBJ1-1,TRBV2,TGTGCCAGCAGTGTGATACAGGGGGCAGCTTTCTTT,CASSVIQGAAFF
many,NA,14,TRBJ2-5,TRBV28,TGTGCCAGCAGTTTATCCCCCTCGAGCGGGACCCAGTACTTC,CASSLSPSSGTQYF
many,NA,15,TRBJ1-1,TRBV11-3,TGTGCCAGCAGCCCGAGACCGCTTATGAACACTGAAGCTTTCTTT,CASSPRPLMNTEAFF
NA,TRBD2,17,TRBJ2-7,TRBV20-1,TGCAGTGCTTCGCCGGGACTAGCGGGAGAGAGCCTCTACGAGCAGTACTTC,CSASPGLAGESLYEQYF
once,TRBD1,15,TRBJ1-2,TRBV6-4,TGTGCCAGCAGTTGGGGGGACAGCCCGAACTATGGCTACACCTTC,CASSWGDSPNYGYTF
NA,TRBD2,15,TRBJ2-5,TRBV28,TGTGCCAGCTCCCCCGGGGGGGGTTGGGGCGAGACCCAGTACTTC,CASSPGGGWGETQYF
many,NA,14,TRBJ2-3,TRBV13,TGTGCCAGCAGCCGGGGACTTAGCACAGATACGCAGTATTTT,CASSRGLSTDTQYF
NA,TRBD1,15,TRBJ1-2,TRBV20-1,TGCAGTGCTACGCTCCCTCCGACAGGGGTTGGCGGCTACACCTTC,CSATLPPTGVGGYTF
NA,NA,14,TRBJ2-7,TRBV18,TGTGCCAGCACTTGGACGGCGAGCTCCTACGAGCAGTACTTC,CASTWTASSYEQYF
many,NA,18,TRBJ2-7,TRBV2,TGTGCCAGCAGTGTCCTTCGTTCGGGCAGGGGCTTGACCTACGAGCAGTACTTC,CASSVLRSGRGLTYEQYF
few,NA,15,TRBJ2-6,TRBV12-5,TGTGCTAGTGGTTCCCACGGGTCTGGGGCCAACGTCCTGACTTTC,CASGSHGSGANVLTF
NA,TRBD2,15,TRBJ2-7,TRBV7-2,TGTGCCAGCAGCTCTCGGACTAGTATGTCCTACGAGCAGTACTTC,CASSSRTSMSYEQYF
NA,NA,10,TRBJ1-1,TRBV11-3,TGTGCCAGCAGCTCCTATGAAGCTGTCTTT,CASSSYEAVF
NA,NA,13,TRBJ2-7,TRBV20-1,TGCAGTGCTAGAGATGAGGGGCTCTACGAGCAGTACTTC,CSARDEGLYEQYF
NA,NA,12,TRBJ1-2,TRBV3-1,TGTGCCAGCAGTTTGACAGCCTATGGCTACACCTTC,CASSLTAYGYTF
few,NA,14,TRBJ1-5,TRBV6-1,TGTGCCAGCAGCGAGGGACTTCCAAATCAGCCCCAGCATTTT,CASSEGLPNQPQHF
many,NA,14,TRBJ2-3,TRBV7-2,TGTGCCAGCAGCTTAGGGGGGGCGCAAGATACGCAGTATTTT,CASSLGGAQDTQYF
NA,NA,13,TRBJ2-2,TRBV2,TGTACCAGCAGCCTCACCCTCACCGGGGAGCTGTTTTTT,CTSSLTLTGELFF
NA,TRBD2,15,TRBJ2-1,TRBV24-1,TGTGCCACCAGCCCAGGACTAGCGGGAATCGATGAGCAGTTCTTC,CATSPGLAGIDEQFF
NA,NA,14,TRBJ2-2,TRBV6-1,TGTGCCAGCAGTGCCTGGGGGAGAACCGGGGAGCTGTTTTTT,CASSAWGRTGELFF
many,NA,16,TRBJ2-1,TRBV6-1,TGTGCCAGCAGTGAATCAGCCCTGAGCTCCTACAATGAGCAGTTCTTC,CASSESALSSYNEQFF
NA,TRBD1,16,TRBJ1-1,TRBV20-1,TGCAGTGCTAGAGAGACCCGGACAGGGGTGAACACTGAAGCTTTCTTT,CSARETRTGVNTEAFF
many,NA,15,TRBJ1-1,TRBV29-1,TGCAGCGCCCCGGTTCCGGGGACTATGAACACTGAAGCTTTCTTT,CSAPVPGTMNTEAFF
few,NA,11,TRBJ2-7,TRBV20-1,TGCAGTGTTACGATCCGCGGCGAGCAGTACTTC,CSVTIRGEQYF
many,NA,15,TRBJ2-7,TRBV5-1,TGCGCCAGCAGCTTGGGGGGGACCGAGACCTACGAGCAGTACTTC,CASSLGGTETYEQYF
few,TRBD1,13,TRBJ2-3,TRBV20-1,TGCAGTGCTCAGGGGGCTAGCACAGATACGCAGTATTTT,CSAQGASTDTQYF
few,NA,15,TRBJ1-6,TRBV6-1,TGTGCCAGCAGTGAAGTGCGCTCCTATAATTCACCCCTCCACTTT,CASSEVRSYNSPLHF
few,TRBD2,14,TRBJ2-1,TRBV7-3,TGTGCCAGCAGCTTAAATAGCGGGAACTATGAGCAGTTCTTC,CASSLNSGNYEQFF
few,NA,16,TRBJ2-2,TRBV6-5,TGTGCCAGCAGTTACGACGTCATAGGGGGGACCGGGGAGCTGTTTTTT,CASSYDVIGGTGELFF
few,TRBD1,16,TRBJ2-7,TRBV5-1,TGCGCCAGCAGTCATCGACAGGGGACCTCCCCCTACGAGCAGTACTTC,CASSHRQGTSPYEQYF
few,NA,15,TRBJ2-7,TRBV5-1,TGCGCCAGCAGCTTGCTAGGCCTAGCGATCTACGGGCAGTACTTC,CASSLLGLAIYGQYF
NA,NA,15,TRBJ2-7,TRBV6-1,TGTGCCAGCAGTGTCCTCGGACACCCCCCCTACGAGCAGTACTTC,CASSVLGHPPYEQYF
NA,NA,11,TRBJ1-2,TRBV29-1,TGCAGCGTTCTAGGGGAGGATGGCTACACCTTC,CSVLGEDGYTF